The 22 T cell receptor beta chains given below trace back to one sample, sequenced in a study of PD-L1 blockade in urothelial cancer. The sample's time point: peripheral blood 6 weeks after treatment start. Only in-frame clones appear in the TCRdb table, and some are missing; sequencing was by immunoSEQ multiplex PCR. The sample shows more than 95,000 clones, more than 75% of them seen only once. The specimen was PBMCs, collected around atezolizumab (anti-PD-L1) treatment. The receptors were sampled from a man in his fifties or sixties with urothelial cancer.

This clone has a handful of counts. The chain is built from TRBV7-2 and TRBJ1-2; D is ambiguous. The CDR3 consists of 16 residues. The V and J ends lost 1 base and 2 bases respectively, with 14 bases between them. Germline V CDR1 and CDR2: SGHTA, FQGNSA. CDR3 sequence: CASSLVPRPRNYGYTF. The CDR3 coding sequence is TGTGCCAGCAGCTTAGTGCCCAGGCCCAGAAACTATGGCTACACCTTC.

This chain connects TRBV2 to TRBJ2-2; 8 bases map to TRBD2. Germline CDR1 reads SNHLY; CDR2 reads FYNNEI. The V segment lost 5 bases and the J segment 0 bases; nucleotides outside the gene matches: 2. The CDR3 is made up of 15 amino acids. The CDR3 spells CASSSGSANTGELFF. The CDR3 region has the DNA TGTGCCAGCAGTAGCGGGAGTGCGAACACCGGGGAGCTGTTTTTT.

V is TRBV10-3 and J is TRBJ2-7, with TRBD1 identical over 9 bases. Germline-derived CDR1 and CDR2 are ENHRY and SYGVKD. This CDR3 region has 11 residues. The J segment lost 6 bases and the V segment lost 9 bases, leaving 3 bases of the junction unmatched. Written as DNA, the CDR3 is TGTGCCATAGGGACAGGGCGCGAGCAGTACTTC. It encodes CAIGTGREQYF.

The chain recombines TRBV15 with TRBJ2-1, with TRBD2 matching 10 bases. V lost 4 bases, J lost 5 bases, and 5 bases stayed unmatched. This CDR3 is built from 15 residues. Per germline, CDR1 LNHNV and CDR2 YYDKDF (reference sequence). Here the CDR3 reads CATSKFGLADNEQFF. The CDR3 coding sequence is TGTGCCACCAGCAAGTTTGGACTAGCGGACAATGAGCAGTTCTTC.

V is TRBV30 and J is TRBJ2-1; the match to TRBD2 covers 13 bases. This CDR3 comprises 16 residues. Germline loops: CDR1 GTSNPN, CDR2 SVGIG (reference sequence). V lost 0 bases and J lost 8; bases outside the gene matches: 7. In nucleotides, the CDR3 is TGTGCCTGGAGTGTAGGTCTAGGACTAGCGGGAGATGAGCAGTTCTTC. Its translation is CAWSVGLGLAGDEQFF.

The chain joins TRBV6-1 to TRBJ2-7, with D possibly matching TRBD1 (6 bases). Germline V CDR1 and CDR2: MNHNS, SASEGT. Trimming pared 10 bases from V and 0 bases from J, leaving 13 bases between. The CDR3 spans 13 residues. The CDR3 DNA is TGTGCCACCCTCGGGACATACTCCTACGAGCAGTACTTC. Encoded protein: CATLGTYSYEQYF.

The chain carries TRBV28 and TRBJ2-7; 12 bases match TRBD2. Unmatched junction bases numbered 2, after V lost 3 bases and J lost 2 bases. This CDR3 comprises 15 residues. Germline CDR1 MDHEN, CDR2 SYDVKM. CDR3 bases: TGTGCCAGCAGTTTCCTAGCGGGAGGGGCCTACGAGCAGTACTTC. Protein sequence: CASSFLAGGAYEQYF.

V usage is TRBV28 and J usage is TRBJ2-7, with 8 bases aligning to TRBD2. Germline loops: CDR1 MDHEN, CDR2 SYDVKM. V gave up 6 bases and J gave up 8 bases; unmatched junction bases: 9. CDR3 length equals 13 residues. The CDR3 DNA is TGTGCCAGCAGGTTTAGCGGGACTGGGAAGCAGTACTTC. It encodes CASRFSGTGKQYF.

The V gene is TRBV9, the J gene TRBJ2-3, with TRBD2 matching over 11 bases. The CDR3 consists of 18 residues. Trimming took 0 bases from V and 9 from J; bases not matched to a gene: 15. Looked up from germline, CDR1 is SGDLS and CDR2 is YYNGEE. Here the CDR3 DNA reads TGTGCCAGCAGCGTAGGTGTAGGGACTAGCGGCCTCAGGGACACGCAGTATTTT. This gives the protein CASSVGVGTSGLRDTQYF.

The V and J genes are TRBV19 and TRBJ1-2; 10 bases line up with TRBD1. Looked up from germline, CDR1 is LNHDA and CDR2 is SQIVND (reference sequence). The CDR3 has 16 residues. Unmatched junction bases numbered 16, after V lost 7 bases and J lost 8 bases. The CDR3 is CASIPGTGAAGRGYTF. CDR3 sequence (DNA): TGTGCCAGTATCCCCGGGACAGGGGCCGCCGGAAGGGGCTACACCTTC.

This rearrangement joins TRBV4-2 to TRBJ2-1; D possibly corresponds to TRBD1 (6 bases). The CDR3 sequence is 15 residues long. Germline values: CDR1 LGHNA, CDR2 YNFKEQ. V gave up 1 base and J gave up 5 bases, with 12 bases separating them. The CDR3 protein is CASSQGQETNNEQFF. In DNA, the CDR3 is TGTGCCAGCAGCCAAGGACAGGAGACCAACAATGAGCAGTTCTTC.

The chain recombines TRBV11-1 with TRBJ2-7, with D possibly TRBD1 on 5 matching bases. This CDR3 is 13 amino acids long. Germline V CDR1 and CDR2: SGHAT, FQDESV (reference sequence). With 2 bases removed from V and 2 bases from J, the gap between germline ends came to 7 bases. The DNA of the CDR3 is TGTGCCAGCAGCTTAAAACAGGCCTACGAGCAGTACTTC. This sequence encodes CASSLKQAYEQYF.

The chain couples TRBV29-1 to TRBJ2-7; D is undetermined. The CDR3 spans 12 residues. The germline V gene has CDR1 SQVTM and CDR2 ANQGSEA. Trimming shortened V by 5 bases and J by 5 bases, and 13 bases separated the two germline ends. The CDR3 DNA reads as TGCAGCGTTATCCCTACCCCCCACGAGCAGTACTTC. It encodes CSVIPTPHEQYF.

The chain joins TRBV7-2 to TRBJ2-7; TRBD1 might be the D (5 bases). Trimming removed 3 bases from V and 6 bases from J, with 15 bases in between. The CDR3 is 14 amino acids. From germline, CDR1 is SGHTA and CDR2 FQGNSA. DNA for the CDR3: TGTGCCAGCAGCTTCAGGGATCCCGCCTCCGAGCAGTACTTC. Its protein product is CASSFRDPASEQYF.

In its sample, this clone was seen a few times. This sequence joins TRBV7-9 and TRBJ2-5; TRBD1 matches at 9 bases. The V gene's germline CDR1 is SEHNR and CDR2 FQNEAQ (reference sequence). The V and J ends lost 5 bases and 5 bases, in that order; junction bases with no gene match: 6. The CDR3 has 14 amino acids. The CDR3 nucleotides are TGTGCCAGCAGCCTTGGGACAGGGTCGGAGACCCAGTACTTC. Translation gives CASSLGTGSETQYF.

This rearrangement joins TRBV7-3 to TRBJ1-1, with a weak D call TRBD1 (6 bases). Trimming shortened V by 4 bases and J by 8 bases, and 14 bases separated the two germline ends. Germline V CDR1 and CDR2: SGHTA, FQGTGA. The CDR3 length is 13 residues. CDR3 DNA sequence: TGTGCCAGCAGCTCAGGGGCCTACGGGGAAGCTTTCTTT. The encoded protein is CASSSGAYGEAFF. Combining the CDR3 with reference TRBV7-3 and TRBJ1-1 gives the whole variable domain GAGVSQTPSNKVTEKGKYVELRCDPISGHTALYWYRQSLGQGPEFLIYFQGTGAADDSGLPNDRFFAVRPEGSVSTLKIQRTERGDSAVYLCASSSGAYGEAFFGQGTRLTVV.

The V gene is TRBV6-1, the J gene TRBJ2-7, with 8 positions matching TRBD2. The CDR3 contains 14 residues. The V gene end was trimmed by 8 bases and the J gene end by 2 bases; junction bases not matched to a gene: 8. The germline V gene has CDR1 MNHNS and CDR2 SASEGT. The CDR3 nucleotides are TGTGCCAGCCAAACTAGCGGTACAACCTACGAGCAGTACTTC. Residues: CASQTSGTTYEQYF.

The V and J genes are TRBV7-3 and TRBJ2-1, with no clear D. V gave up 4 bases and J gave up 6 bases, with 7 bases separating them. Germline V gene lookup returns CDR1 SGHTA and CDR2 FQGTGA. The CDR3 covers 12 residues. The CDR3 is CASSSDSNEQFF. In nucleotides, the CDR3 is TGTGCCAGCAGCTCTGACTCCAATGAGCAGTTCTTC.

Written as DNA, the CDR3 is TGTGCCAGCAGCTTATCTTCCGAGACCCAGTACTTC. Residues: CASSLSSETQYF. The chain has TRBV7-2 and TRBJ2-5, with D unresolved. V shed 2 bases and J shed 5 bases, with 6 bases lying between them. CDR1 is SGHTA, CDR2 FQGNSA, per germline. This CDR3 region has 12 residues.

Remarks on this clone: Other DNA sequences within the sample encode an identical CDR3. This chain links TRBV28 with TRBJ2-3; D is unclear. V dropped 2 bases and J dropped 1 base, with 4 bases sitting between them. CDR1 is MDHEN, CDR2 SYDVKM, per germline. The CDR3 consists of 13 residues. The CDR3: CASSLRGTDTQYF. As DNA, the CDR3 is TGTGCCAGCAGTTTACGGGGCACAGATACGCAGTATTTT. Drawing the rest from reference TRBV28 and TRBJ2-3, the complete variable domain is DVKVTQSSRYLVKRTGEKVFLECVQDMDHENMFWYRQDPGLGLRLIYFSYDVKMKEKGDIPEGYSVSREKKERFSLILESASTNQTSMYLCASSLRGTDTQYFGPGTRLTVL.

The V and J genes are TRBV2 and TRBJ2-2; 11 bases are a match to TRBD1. With 8 bases clipped from V and 4 bases from J, the junction kept 3 bases outside the gene matches. CDR1 and CDR2 (germline): SNHLY, FYNNEI. CDR3 size: 14 residues. CDR3 sequence (DNA): TGTGCCAGCCGTGGGACAGGGGGCACCGGGGAGCTGTTTTTT. Translating gives CASRGTGGTGELFF.

This clone has a single count. The V and J genes are TRBV4-2 and TRBJ1-3; TRBD1 might be the D (5 bases). V dropped 4 bases and J dropped 0 bases, with 13 bases sitting between them. This CDR3 is built from 16 residues. The germline V gene encodes CDR1 LGHNA and CDR2 YNFKEQ. CDR3 DNA: TGTGCCAGCAGCCCCACGACAGCAAGCTCTGGAAACACCATATATTTT. The encoded protein is CASSPTTASSGNTIYF.